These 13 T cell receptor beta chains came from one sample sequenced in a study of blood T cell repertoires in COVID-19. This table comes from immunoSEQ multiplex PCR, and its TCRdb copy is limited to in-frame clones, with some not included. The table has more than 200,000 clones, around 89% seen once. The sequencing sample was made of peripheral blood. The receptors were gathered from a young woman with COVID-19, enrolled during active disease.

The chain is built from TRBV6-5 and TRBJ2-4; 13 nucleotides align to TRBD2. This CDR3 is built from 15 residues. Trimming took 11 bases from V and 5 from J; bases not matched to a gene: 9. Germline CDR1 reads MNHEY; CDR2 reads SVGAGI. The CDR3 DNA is TGTGCCTCCTCAGGACTAGCGGGAGTGGAAAACATTCAGTACTTC. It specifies CASSGLAGVENIQYF.

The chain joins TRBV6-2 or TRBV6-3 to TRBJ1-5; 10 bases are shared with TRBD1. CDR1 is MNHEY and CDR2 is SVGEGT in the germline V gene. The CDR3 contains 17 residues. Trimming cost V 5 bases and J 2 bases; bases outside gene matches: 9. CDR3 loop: CASSTGQGVVGNQPQHF. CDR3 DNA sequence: TGTGCCAGCAGTACCGGACAGGGGGTAGTCGGCAATCAGCCCCAGCATTTT.

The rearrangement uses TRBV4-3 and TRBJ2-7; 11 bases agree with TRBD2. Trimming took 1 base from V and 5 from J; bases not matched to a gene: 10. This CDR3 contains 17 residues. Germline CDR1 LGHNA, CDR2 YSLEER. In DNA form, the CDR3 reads TGCGCCAGCAGCCAAGGCATAGCGGGGGGGCCGATCGACGAGCAGTACTTC. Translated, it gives CASSQGIAGGPIDEQYF.

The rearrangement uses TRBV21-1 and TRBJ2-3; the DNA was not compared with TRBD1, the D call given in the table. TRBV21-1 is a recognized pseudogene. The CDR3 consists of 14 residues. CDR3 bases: TGTGCCAGCAGCAAAGGACAAAACACAGATACGCAGTATTTT. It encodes CASSKGQNTDTQYF.

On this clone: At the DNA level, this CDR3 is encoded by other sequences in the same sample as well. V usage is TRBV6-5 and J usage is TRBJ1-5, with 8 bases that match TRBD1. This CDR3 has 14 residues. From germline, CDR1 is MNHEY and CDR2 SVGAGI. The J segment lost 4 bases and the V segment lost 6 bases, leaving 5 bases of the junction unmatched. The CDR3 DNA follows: TGTGCCAGCAGCCCAACAGGGGGAAATCAGCCCCAGCATTTT. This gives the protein CASSPTGGNQPQHF.

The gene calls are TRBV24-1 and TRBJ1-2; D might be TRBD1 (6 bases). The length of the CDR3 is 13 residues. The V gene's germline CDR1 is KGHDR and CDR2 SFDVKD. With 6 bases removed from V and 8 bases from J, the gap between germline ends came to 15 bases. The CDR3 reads CATSLPGDEGYTF. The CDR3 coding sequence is TGTGCCACCAGTTTGCCAGGGGATGAAGGCTACACCTTC.

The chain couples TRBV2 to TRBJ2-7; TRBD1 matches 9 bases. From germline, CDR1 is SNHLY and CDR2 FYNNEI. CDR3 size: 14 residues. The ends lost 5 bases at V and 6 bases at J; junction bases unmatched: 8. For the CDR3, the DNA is TGTGCCAGCAGTCGCCGGGACAGGGAGTCCGAGCAGTACTTC. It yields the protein CASSRRDRESEQYF.

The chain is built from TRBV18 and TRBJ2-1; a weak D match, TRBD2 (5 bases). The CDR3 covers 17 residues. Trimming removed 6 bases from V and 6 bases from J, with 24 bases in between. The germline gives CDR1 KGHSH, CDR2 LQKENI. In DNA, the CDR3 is TGTGCCAGCTCCCCAAACCGGGCGGGTTCCACTTCCAATGAGCAGTTCTTC. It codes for CASSPNRAGSTSNEQFF.

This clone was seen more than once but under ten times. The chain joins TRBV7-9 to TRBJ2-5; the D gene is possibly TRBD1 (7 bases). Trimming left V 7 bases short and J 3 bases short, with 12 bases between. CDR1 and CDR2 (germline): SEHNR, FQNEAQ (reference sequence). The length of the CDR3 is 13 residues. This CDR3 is CASIRGAEETQYF. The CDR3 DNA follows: TGTGCCAGCATCAGGGGGGCGGAAGAGACCCAGTACTTC.

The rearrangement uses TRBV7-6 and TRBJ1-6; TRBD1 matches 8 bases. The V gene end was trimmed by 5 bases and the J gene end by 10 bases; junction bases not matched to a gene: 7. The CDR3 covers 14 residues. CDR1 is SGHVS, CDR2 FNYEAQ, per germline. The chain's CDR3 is CASSRDRGESPLHF. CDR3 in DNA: TGTGCCAGCAGCCGAGACAGGGGAGAGTCACCCCTCCACTTT.

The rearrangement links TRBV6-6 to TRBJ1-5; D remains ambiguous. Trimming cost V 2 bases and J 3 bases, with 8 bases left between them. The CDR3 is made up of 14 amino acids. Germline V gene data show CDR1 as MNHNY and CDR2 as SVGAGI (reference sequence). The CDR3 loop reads CASSYGRDNQPQHF. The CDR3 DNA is TGTGCCAGCAGTTACGGACGGGACAATCAGCCCCAGCATTTT.

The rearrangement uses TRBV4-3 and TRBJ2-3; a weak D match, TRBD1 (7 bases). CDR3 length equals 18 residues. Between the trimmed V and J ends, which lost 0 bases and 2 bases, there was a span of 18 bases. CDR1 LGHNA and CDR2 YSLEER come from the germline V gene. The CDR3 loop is CASSQDGGDREVTDTQYF. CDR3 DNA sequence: TGCGCCAGCAGCCAAGACGGAGGAGACAGGGAGGTCACAGATACGCAGTATTTT.

CDR3 coding DNA: TGTGCCAGCAGCCGCAAGCCCTGGAACACTGAAGCTTTCTTT. Its translation: CASSRKPWNTEAFF. V and J are TRBV11-2 and TRBJ1-1, with D hard to call. CDR3 length: 14 residues. Trimming pared 5 bases from V and 1 base from J, leaving 11 bases between. Germline V gene data show CDR1 as SGHAT and CDR2 as FQNNGV.